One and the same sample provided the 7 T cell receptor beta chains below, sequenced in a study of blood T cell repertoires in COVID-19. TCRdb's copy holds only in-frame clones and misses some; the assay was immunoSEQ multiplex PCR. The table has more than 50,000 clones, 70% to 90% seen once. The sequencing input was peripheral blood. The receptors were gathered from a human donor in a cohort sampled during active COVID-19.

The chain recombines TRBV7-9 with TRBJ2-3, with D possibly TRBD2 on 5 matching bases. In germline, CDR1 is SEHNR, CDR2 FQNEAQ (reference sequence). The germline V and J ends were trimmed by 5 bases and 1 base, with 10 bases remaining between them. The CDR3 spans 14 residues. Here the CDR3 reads CASSPGLGTDTQYF. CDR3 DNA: TGTGCCAGCAGCCCCGGACTTGGCACAGATACGCAGTATTTT. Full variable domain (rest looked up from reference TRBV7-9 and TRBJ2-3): DTGVSQNPRHKITKRGQNVTFRCDPISEHNRLYWYRQTLGQGPEFLTYFQNEAQLEKSRLLSDRFSAERPKGSFSTLEIQRTEQGDSAMYLCASSPGLGTDTQYFGPGTRLTVL.

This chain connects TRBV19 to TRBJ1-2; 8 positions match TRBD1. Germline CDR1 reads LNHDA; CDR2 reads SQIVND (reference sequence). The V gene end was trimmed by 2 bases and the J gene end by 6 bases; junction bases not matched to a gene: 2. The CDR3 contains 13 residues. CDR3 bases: TGTGCCAGTAGTATACAGGGGGCTCATGGCTACACCTTC. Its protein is CASSIQGAHGYTF.

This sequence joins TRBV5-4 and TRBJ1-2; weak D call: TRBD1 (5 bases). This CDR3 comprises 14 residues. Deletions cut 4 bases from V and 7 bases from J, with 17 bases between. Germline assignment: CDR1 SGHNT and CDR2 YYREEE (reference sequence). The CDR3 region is CASSPDQGRGGYTF. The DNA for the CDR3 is TGTGCCAGCAGCCCGGATCAGGGAAGAGGTGGCTACACCTTC.

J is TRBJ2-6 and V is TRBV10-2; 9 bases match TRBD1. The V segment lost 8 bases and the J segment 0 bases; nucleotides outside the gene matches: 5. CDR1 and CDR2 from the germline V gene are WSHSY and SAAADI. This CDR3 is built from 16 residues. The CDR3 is CASGTGSLSGANVLTF. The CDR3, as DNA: TGCGCCAGCGGGACAGGGAGCCTCTCTGGGGCCAACGTCCTGACTTTC.

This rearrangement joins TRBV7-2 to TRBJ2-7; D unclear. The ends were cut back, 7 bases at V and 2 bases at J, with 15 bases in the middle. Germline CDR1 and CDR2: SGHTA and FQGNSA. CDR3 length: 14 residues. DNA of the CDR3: TGTGCCAGCACCGCAGGAATGCCCCCCTACGAGCAGTACTTC. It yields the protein CASTAGMPPYEQYF.

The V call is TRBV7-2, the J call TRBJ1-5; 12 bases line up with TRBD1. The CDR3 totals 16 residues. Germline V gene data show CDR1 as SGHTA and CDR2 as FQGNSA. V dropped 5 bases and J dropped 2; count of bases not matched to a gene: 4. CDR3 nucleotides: TGTGCCAGCAGCCCCGGGGACAGGGGGCGCAATCAGCCCCAGCATTTT. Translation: CASSPGDRGRNQPQHF.

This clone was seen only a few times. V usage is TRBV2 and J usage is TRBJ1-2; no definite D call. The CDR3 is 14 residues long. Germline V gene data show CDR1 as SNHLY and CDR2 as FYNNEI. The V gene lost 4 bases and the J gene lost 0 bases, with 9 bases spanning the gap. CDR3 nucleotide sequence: TGTGCCAGCAGTGTAACGGGATCTAACTATGGCTACACCTTC. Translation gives CASSVTGSNYGYTF.